One T cell receptor (beta chain) is described in this entry. Its specificity is unknown. This sample was taken from a study of post-analysis software for immune sequencing data. As for the study in general: Disease trajectories encompassed relapsing-remitting, secondary progressive and progressive-relapsing multiple sclerosis.

Incorporated into the TCR beta cDNA libraries were unique molecular identifiers, which served to reduce PCR and sequencing biases. A population of 1 to 10 million T cells gave rise to roughly 500,000 cDNA molecules. MiXCR was run by TCRdb on the PCR reads, yielding one entry per CDR3 protein. Found here are 600,000 to 700,000 distinct CDR3 sequences, roughly three fifths of them singletons; the top ten hold roughly 12%. The study, taken as a whole, reports: The authors found that F measure strongly co-clustered same-batch samples. People with multiple sclerosis had a significantly lower normalized Chao1 diversity than controls did.

This clonotype was obtained from a girl aged 2 to 10 with multiple sclerosis. The sequenced sample consisted of blood.

The CDR3 loop reads CASSLDRAYNEQFF. The CDR3 DNA reads as TGTGCCAGCAGTTTAGATAGGGCCTACAATGAGCAGTTCTTC. The chain joins TRBV27 to TRBJ2-1; D remains unclear. V shed 2 bases and J shed 2 bases, with 7 bases lying between them. The length of the CDR3 is 14 residues. In germline, CDR1 is MNHEY, CDR2 SMNVEV (reference sequence).